This TCR beta chain came from a study of blood T cell repertoires in COVID-19. The CDR3 has 14 residues. Per germline, CDR1 MNHEY and CDR2 SVGAGI. The V and J ends lost 5 bases and 7 bases, in that order; junction bases with no gene match: 4. In the source study's methods: Researchers report that nucleated cell counts were estimated from reference gene primer amplification. Libraries were prepared by immunoSEQ multiplex PCR; TCRdb keeps only in-frame clonotypes and omits some of them. D and trimming were read from the DNA, whereas the V and J calls and clone size are those reported in that table. The data hold roughly 190,000 clones, with 80% to 90% observed a single time.

V is TRBV6-5 and J is TRBJ2-1, with TRBD1 matching 11 bases. The sequence was obtained from a woman aged 55-75 years with COVID-19, enrolled during active disease. Specimen: peripheral blood. CDR3 region: CASSRGQGVNEQFF. In DNA, the CDR3 is TGTGCCAGCAGTCGGGGACAGGGGGTAAATGAGCAGTTCTTC.